This passage covers 17 T cell receptor beta chains from one sample sequenced in a study of cytomegalovirus exposure and HLA in healthy donors (TCRdb year 2017). The library was built by means of the immunoSEQ multiplex PCR assay. For the multiplex PCR, a mixture combining 60 forward primers for TCR Vbeta segments and 13 reverse primers for TCR Jbeta segments was used. Imported from immuneACCESS, the table was reduced by TCRdb to in-frame sequences with V and J called. These copies leave out some clones; in studies compared against another copy, an unresolved V gene accounts for under half, and the cause of the remainder is not known. For this sample, the table gives about 52,000 clones. The ten largest clones take up 12% of the sample. Input material: PBMCs. The receptor source for this set is a woman in her sixties in good health and CMV-seropositive.

The chain recombines TRBV29-1 with TRBJ1-2, with D perhaps matching TRBD1 (5 bases). The V end was cut by 4 bases, the J end by 0 bases, with 6 bases between. The CDR3 sequence is 12 residues long. Per the germline V gene, CDR1 is SQVTM and CDR2 is ANQGSEA. The CDR3 reads CSVGQPNYGYTF. The CDR3 nucleotides read TGCAGCGTTGGACAGCCTAACTATGGCTACACCTTC.

V usage is TRBV5-1 and J usage is TRBJ2-7, with a tentative D call TRBD1 (8 bases). Trimming left V 5 bases short and J 5 bases short, with 14 bases between. The CDR3 length is 13 residues. CDR1 is SGHRS, CDR2 YFSETQ, per germline. CDR3 sequence (DNA): TGCGCCAGCAGATTACAGGGGGGGAACGAGCAGTACTTC. It encodes CASRLQGGNEQYF.

The V and J genes are TRBV27 and TRBJ1-1; 9 nucleotides align to TRBD1. The germline V gene has CDR1 MNHEY and CDR2 SMNVEV (reference sequence). The length of the CDR3 is 15 residues. J lost 4 bases, V lost 7 bases, and 10 bases had no gene match. CDR3 loop: CASISPGQGGTEAFF. The CDR3, as DNA: TGTGCCAGCATCAGTCCGGGACAGGGCGGCACTGAAGCTTTCTTT.

The V call is TRBV6-1, the J call TRBJ2-5; a possible D gene is TRBD1 (8 bases). V was cut by 11 bases and J by 5 bases, with 15 bases left in between. Germline CDR1 MNHNS, CDR2 SASEGT. This CDR3 comprises 12 residues. The chain's CDR3 is CAVHRGGETQYF. CDR3 bases: TGTGCCGTCCACAGGGGGGGGGAGACCCAGTACTTC.

Turning to this clone: At one boundary the junction diverges from the germline segment, which might be a read error. This chain connects TRBV6-4 to TRBJ2-5, with D perhaps TRBD2 (5 bases). This CDR3 is 17 amino acids long. Per germline, CDR1 MRHNA and CDR2 SNTAGT. The CDR3 bases are TGTGCCAGTAGTGCCACGTGCTCGGGGAAATTAGAAGAGACCCAGTACTTC. Translated: CASSATCSGKLEETQYF.

The CDR3, as DNA: TGTGCCAGCAGCGTGGGTGGGAGCTCCTATAATTCACCCCTCCACTTT. Residues: CASSVGGSSYNSPLHF. The V gene is TRBV2, the J gene TRBJ1-6; D uncertain. The CDR3 has 16 amino acids. The V end was cut by 6 bases, the J end by 0 bases, with 12 bases between. Germline CDR1 and CDR2: SNHLY and FYNNEI.

This rearrangement joins TRBV2 to TRBJ2-1, with D unresolved. There are 14 residues in the CDR3. CDR1 is SNHLY, CDR2 FYNNEI, per germline. Trimming took off 1 base at V and 4 bases at J, with 8 bases between the two ends. CDR3 bases: TGTGCCAGCAGTGAAGAACTTAGTTACAATGAGCAGTTCTTC. It yields the protein CASSEELSYNEQFF.

This sequence joins TRBV9 and TRBJ2-7, with D possibly matching TRBD1 (9 bases). Trimming pared 4 bases from V and 6 bases from J, leaving 20 bases between. CDR3 size: 15 residues. The germline V gene encodes CDR1 SGDLS and CDR2 YYNGEE. This CDR3 reads CASSYSSGGQGEQYF. In DNA form, the CDR3 reads TGTGCCAGCAGCTACTCCAGCGGGGGACAGGGCGAGCAGTACTTC.

The chain uses TRBV19 and TRBJ2-6, with 9 bases fitting TRBD1. V lost 10 bases and J lost 4; bases outside the gene matches: 8. CDR3 length: 15 residues. The germline V gene has CDR1 LNHDA and CDR2 SQIVND (reference sequence). The CDR3 spells CATQTGGKGANVLTF. The CDR3 nucleotides are TGTGCCACCCAGACAGGGGGAAAAGGGGCCAACGTCCTGACTTTC.

The chain carries TRBV6-5 and TRBJ2-7, with a tentative D call TRBD1 (6 bases). CDR3 length: 14 amino acids. The V end was cut by 4 bases, the J end by 7 bases, with 17 bases between. Germline lookup yields CDR1 MNHEY and CDR2 SVGAGI. As DNA, the CDR3 is TGTGCCAGCAGTTCCTCCCTGGGGGCCTGGGAGCAGTACTTC. Translated: CASSSSLGAWEQYF.

The chain employs TRBV10-3 and TRBJ1-1; 9 bases fit TRBD1. The V segment lost 4 bases and the J segment 7 bases; nucleotides outside the gene matches: 7. The CDR3 spans 14 residues. Germline CDR1 and CDR2: ENHRY and SYGVKD. DNA of the CDR3: TGTGCCATCAGTGGGGGACAGGGAATGAGTGAAGCTTTCTTT. It codes for CAISGGQGMSEAFF.

The chain recombines TRBV6-1 with TRBJ1-4; 8 bases are a match to TRBD1. The CDR3 consists of 15 residues. Germline V gene sequence: CDR1 MNHNS, CDR2 SASEGT. V gave up 5 bases and J gave up 7 bases; unmatched junction bases: 9. CDR3 nucleotides: TGTGCCAGCAGTACGACAGGGGACGGTCTTGAAAAACTGTTTTTT. Encoded protein: CASSTTGDGLEKLFF.

This chain links TRBV4-1 with TRBJ1-1; possible D gene TRBD1, 5 bases. The germline V gene has CDR1 MGHRA and CDR2 YSYEKL. Trimming took 3 bases from V and 8 from J, leaving 13 bases between them. The CDR3 has 13 amino acids. In DNA form, the CDR3 reads TGCGCCAGCAGCCACTTCGGACAAAACGAAGCTTTCTTT. This translates into CASSHFGQNEAFF.

The gene calls are TRBV29-1 and TRBJ1-6; D is unresolved. CDR3 length equals 17 residues. Germline CDR1 SQVTM, CDR2 ANQGSEA. V lost 7 bases, J lost 0 bases, and 19 bases lay in between. As DNA, the CDR3 is TGCAGCGATCCCACCCTCCGATTGAGCTCCTATAATTCACCCCTCCACTTT. Translation gives CSDPTLRLSSYNSPLHF.

The rearrangement uses TRBV5-1 and TRBJ1-1; D uncertain. The CDR3 is 15 residues long. The V gene lost 4 bases and the J gene lost 0 bases, with 13 bases spanning the gap. Germline V gene lookup returns CDR1 SGHRS and CDR2 YFSETQ. The chain's CDR3 is CASSPRGPMNTEAFF. The CDR3 DNA is TGCGCCAGCAGCCCCCGTGGGCCTATGAACACTGAAGCTTTCTTT.

The V gene is TRBV9, the J gene TRBJ2-3; 11 bases align to TRBD2. Trimming cost V 0 bases and J 5 bases; bases outside gene matches: 5. Looked up from germline, CDR1 is SGDLS and CDR2 is YYNGEE. CDR3 size: 16 residues. The CDR3 DNA sequence: TGTGCCAGCAGCGTAGTTAGCGGGGGGGCAGGAGATACGCAGTATTTT. This sequence encodes CASSVVSGGAGDTQYF. Full variable domain (outside the CDR3, taken from reference TRBV9 and TRBJ2-3): DSGVTQTPKHLITATGQRVTLRCSPRSGDLSVYWYQQSLDQGLQFLIQYYNGEERAKGNILERFSAQQFPDLHSELNLSSLELGDSALYFCASSVVSGGAGDTQYFGPGTRLTVL.

The chain uses TRBV4-1 and TRBJ2-7; 8 bases line up with TRBD1. CDR1 MGHRA and CDR2 YSYEKL come from the germline V gene. This CDR3 contains 16 residues. V lost 0 bases to trimming and J lost 5 bases; unmatched junction nucleotides: 9. DNA of the CDR3: TGCGCCAGCAGCCAAGATGTCGGGACAGGCGACCACGAGCAGTACTTC. It encodes CASSQDVGTGDHEQYF.